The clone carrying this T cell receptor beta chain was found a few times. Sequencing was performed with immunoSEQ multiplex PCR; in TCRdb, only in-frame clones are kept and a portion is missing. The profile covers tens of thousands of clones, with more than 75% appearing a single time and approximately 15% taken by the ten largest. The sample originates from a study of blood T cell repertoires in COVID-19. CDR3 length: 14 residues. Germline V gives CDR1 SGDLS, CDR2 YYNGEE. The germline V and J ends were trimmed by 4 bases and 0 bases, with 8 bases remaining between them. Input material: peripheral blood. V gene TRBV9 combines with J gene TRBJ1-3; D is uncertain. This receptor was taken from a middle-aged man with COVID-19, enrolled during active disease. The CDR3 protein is CASSPRHSGNTIYF. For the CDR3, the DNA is TGTGCCAGCAGCCCGCGACACTCTGGAAACACCATATATTTT.